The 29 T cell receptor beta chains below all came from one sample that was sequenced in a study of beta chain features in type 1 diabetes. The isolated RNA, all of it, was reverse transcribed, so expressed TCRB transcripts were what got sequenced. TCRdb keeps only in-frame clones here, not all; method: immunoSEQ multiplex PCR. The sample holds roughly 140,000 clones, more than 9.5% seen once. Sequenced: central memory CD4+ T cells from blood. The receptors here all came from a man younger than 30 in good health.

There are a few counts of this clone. CDR3: CAISGGQNTGELFF. The CDR3 DNA reads TGTGCCATCAGTGGGGGACAGAACACCGGGGAGCTGTTTTTT. The chain employs TRBV10-3 and TRBJ2-2; possible D gene TRBD1, 6 bases. V was clipped by 4 bases and J by 1 base, with 7 bases between them. Germline V gives CDR1 ENHRY, CDR2 SYGVKD. The CDR3 is 14 amino acids.

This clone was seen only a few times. The CDR3 DNA follows: TGTGCCAGCCGACAGGGGACCAATCAGCCCCAGCATTTT. Translated, it gives CASRQGTNQPQHF. The genes are TRBV18 and TRBJ1-5, with TRBD1 matching 8 bases. The germline gives CDR1 KGHSH, CDR2 LQKENI. J was trimmed by 3 bases and V by 8 bases; bases with no gene match: 3. CDR3 length: 13 amino acids.

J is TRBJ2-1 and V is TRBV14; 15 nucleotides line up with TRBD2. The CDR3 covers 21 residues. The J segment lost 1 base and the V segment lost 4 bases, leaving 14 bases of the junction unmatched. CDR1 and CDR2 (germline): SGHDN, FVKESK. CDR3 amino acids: CASSLGWTSGRARSSYNEQFF. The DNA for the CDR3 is TGTGCCAGCAGCCTAGGCTGGACTAGCGGGAGGGCTCGCTCATCCTACAATGAGCAGTTCTTC. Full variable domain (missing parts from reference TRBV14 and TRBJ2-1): EAGVTQFPSHSVIEKGQTVTLRCDPISGHDNLYWYRRVMGKEIKFLLHFVKESKQDESGMPNNRFLAERTGGTYSTLKVQPAELEDSGVYFCASSLGWTSGRARSSYNEQFFGPGTRLTVL.

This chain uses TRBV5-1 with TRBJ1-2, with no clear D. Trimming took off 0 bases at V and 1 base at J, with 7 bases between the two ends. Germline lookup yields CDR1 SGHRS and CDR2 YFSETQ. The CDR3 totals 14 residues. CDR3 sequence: CASSLESVNYGYTF. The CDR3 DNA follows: TGCGCCAGCAGCTTGGAGTCGGTTAACTATGGCTACACCTTC.

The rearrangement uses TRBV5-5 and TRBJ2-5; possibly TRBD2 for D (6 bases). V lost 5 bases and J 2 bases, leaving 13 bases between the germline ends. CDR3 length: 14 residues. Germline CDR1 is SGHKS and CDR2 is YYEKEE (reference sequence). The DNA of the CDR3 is TGTGCCAGCAGGGCGGGGTCCATACAAGAGACCCAGTACTTC. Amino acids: CASRAGSIQETQYF.

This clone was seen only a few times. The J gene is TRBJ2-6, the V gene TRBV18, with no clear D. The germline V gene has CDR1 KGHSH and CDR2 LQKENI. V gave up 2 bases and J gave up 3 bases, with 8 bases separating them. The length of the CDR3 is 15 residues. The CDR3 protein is CASSPGVDGANVLTF. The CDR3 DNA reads TGTGCCAGCTCACCAGGGGTAGATGGGGCCAACGTCCTGACTTTC.

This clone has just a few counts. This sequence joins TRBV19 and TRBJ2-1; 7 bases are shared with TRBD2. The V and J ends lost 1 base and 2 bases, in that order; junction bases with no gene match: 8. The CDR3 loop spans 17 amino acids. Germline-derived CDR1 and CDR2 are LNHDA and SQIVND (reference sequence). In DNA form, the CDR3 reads TGTGCCAGTAGTATAGGTGGGAGGGCCAGCCCCTACAATGAGCAGTTCTTC. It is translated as CASSIGGRASPYNEQFF.

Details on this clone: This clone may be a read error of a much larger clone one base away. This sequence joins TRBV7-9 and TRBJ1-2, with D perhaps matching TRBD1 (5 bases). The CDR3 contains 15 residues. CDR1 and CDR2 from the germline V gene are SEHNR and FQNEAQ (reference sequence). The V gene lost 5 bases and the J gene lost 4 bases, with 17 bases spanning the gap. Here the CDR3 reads CASSRGAGVGYGYTF. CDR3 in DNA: TGTGCCAGCAGCCGTGGGGCCGGTGTGGGCTATGGCTACACCTTC. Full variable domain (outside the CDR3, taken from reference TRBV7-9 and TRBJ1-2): DTGVSQNPRHKITKRGQNVTFRCDPISEHNRLYWYRQTLGQGPEFLTYFQNEAQLEKSRLLSDRFSAERPKGSFSTLEIQRTEQGDSAMYLCASSRGAGVGYGYTFGSGTRLTVV.

CDR3 sequence: CASSFGRATNEKLFF. The CDR3, as DNA: TGCGCCAGCAGCTTCGGGAGAGCAACTAATGAAAAACTGTTTTTT. The chain is built from TRBV5-1 and TRBJ1-4; unclear D gene. This CDR3 has 15 amino acids. The germline V gene has CDR1 SGHRS and CDR2 YFSETQ. The germline V and J ends were trimmed by 2 bases and 0 bases, with 8 bases remaining between them.

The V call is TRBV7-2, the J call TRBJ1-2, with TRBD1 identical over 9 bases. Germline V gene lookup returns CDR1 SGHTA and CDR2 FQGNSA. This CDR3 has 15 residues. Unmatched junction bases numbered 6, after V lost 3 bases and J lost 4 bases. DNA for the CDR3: TGTGCCAGCAGCTTTCCAGCGGGACAGGGCTATGGCTACACCTTC. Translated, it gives CASSFPAGQGYGYTF. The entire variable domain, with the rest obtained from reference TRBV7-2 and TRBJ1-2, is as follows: GAGVSQSPSNKVTEKGKDVELRCDPISGHTALYWYRQSLGQGLEFLIYFQGNSAPDKSGLPSDRFSAERTGGSVSTLTIQRTQQEDSAVYLCASSFPAGQGYGYTFGSGTRLTVV.

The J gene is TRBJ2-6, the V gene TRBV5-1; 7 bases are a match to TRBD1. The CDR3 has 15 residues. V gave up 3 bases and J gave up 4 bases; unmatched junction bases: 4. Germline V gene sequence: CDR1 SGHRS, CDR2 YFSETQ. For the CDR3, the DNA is TGCGCCAGCAGCTCGACAGGGCGGGGGGCCAACGTCCTGACTTTC. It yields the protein CASSSTGRGANVLTF.

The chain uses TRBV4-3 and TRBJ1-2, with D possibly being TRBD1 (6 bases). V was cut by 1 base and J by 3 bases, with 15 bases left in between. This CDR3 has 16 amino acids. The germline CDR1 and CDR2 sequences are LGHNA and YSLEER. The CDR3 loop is CASSQGMAQGDYGYTF. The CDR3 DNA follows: TGCGCCAGCAGCCAAGGAATGGCACAGGGTGACTATGGCTACACCTTC.

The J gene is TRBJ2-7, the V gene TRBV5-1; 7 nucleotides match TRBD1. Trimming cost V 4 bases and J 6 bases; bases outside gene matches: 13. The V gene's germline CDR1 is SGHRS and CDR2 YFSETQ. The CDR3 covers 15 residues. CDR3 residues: CASSPAGTAGPEQYF. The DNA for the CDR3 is TGCGCCAGCAGCCCGGCCGGGACAGCCGGCCCCGAGCAGTACTTC.

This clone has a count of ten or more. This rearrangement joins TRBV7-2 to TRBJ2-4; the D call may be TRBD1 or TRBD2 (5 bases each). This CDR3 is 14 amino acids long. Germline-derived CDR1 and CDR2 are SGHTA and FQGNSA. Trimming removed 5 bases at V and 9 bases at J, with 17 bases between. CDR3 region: CASSTGDVRSIQYF. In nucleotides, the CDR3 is TGTGCCAGCAGCACCGGGGACGTCAGGAGCATTCAGTACTTC.

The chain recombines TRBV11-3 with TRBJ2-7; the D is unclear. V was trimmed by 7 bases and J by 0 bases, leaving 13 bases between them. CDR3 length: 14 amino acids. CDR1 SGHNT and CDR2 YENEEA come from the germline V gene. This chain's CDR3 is CASKPSDSSYEQYF. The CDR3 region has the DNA TGTGCCAGCAAACCGTCCGATTCCTCCTACGAGCAGTACTTC.

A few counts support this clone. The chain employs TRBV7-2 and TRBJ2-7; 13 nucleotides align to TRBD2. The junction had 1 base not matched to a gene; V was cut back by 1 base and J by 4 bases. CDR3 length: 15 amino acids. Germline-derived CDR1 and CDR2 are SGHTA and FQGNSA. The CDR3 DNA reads TGTGCCAGCAGCTTAGAGACTAGCGGGAGGTACGAGCAGTACTTC. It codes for CASSLETSGRYEQYF.

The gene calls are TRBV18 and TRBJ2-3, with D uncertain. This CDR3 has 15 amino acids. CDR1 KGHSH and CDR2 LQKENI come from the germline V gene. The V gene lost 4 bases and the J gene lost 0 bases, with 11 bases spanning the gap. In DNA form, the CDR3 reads TGTGCCAGCTCACGGGAAGGGTGGAGCACAGATACGCAGTATTTT. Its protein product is CASSREGWSTDTQYF.

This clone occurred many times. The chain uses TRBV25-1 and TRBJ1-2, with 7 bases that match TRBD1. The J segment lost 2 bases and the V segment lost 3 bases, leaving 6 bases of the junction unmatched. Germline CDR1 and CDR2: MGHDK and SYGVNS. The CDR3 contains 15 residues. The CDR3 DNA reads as TGTGCCAGCAGTGACCCCTCACAGGGGAACTATGGCTACACCTTC. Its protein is CASSDPSQGNYGYTF.

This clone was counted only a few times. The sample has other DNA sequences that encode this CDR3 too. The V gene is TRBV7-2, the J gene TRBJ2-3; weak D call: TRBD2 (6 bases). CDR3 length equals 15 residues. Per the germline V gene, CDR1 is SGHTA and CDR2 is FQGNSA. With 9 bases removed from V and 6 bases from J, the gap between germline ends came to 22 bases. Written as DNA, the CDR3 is TGTGCCAGTGTGAGGGAGCGGGCCGGCTCTGATACGCAGTATTTT. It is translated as CASVRERAGSDTQYF.

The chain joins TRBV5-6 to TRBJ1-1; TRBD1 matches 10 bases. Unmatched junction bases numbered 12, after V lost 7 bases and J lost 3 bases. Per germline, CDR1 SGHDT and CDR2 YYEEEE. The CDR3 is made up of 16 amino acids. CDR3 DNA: TGTGCCAGCGGGGTCCCGGGACAGGGGCGGCACACTGAAGCTTTCTTT. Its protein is CASGVPGQGRHTEAFF.

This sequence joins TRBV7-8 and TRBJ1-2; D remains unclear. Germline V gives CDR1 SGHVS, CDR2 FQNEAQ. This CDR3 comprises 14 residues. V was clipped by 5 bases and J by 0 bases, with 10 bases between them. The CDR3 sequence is CASSKTLANYGYTF. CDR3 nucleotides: TGTGCCAGCAGCAAGACATTAGCTAACTATGGCTACACCTTC.

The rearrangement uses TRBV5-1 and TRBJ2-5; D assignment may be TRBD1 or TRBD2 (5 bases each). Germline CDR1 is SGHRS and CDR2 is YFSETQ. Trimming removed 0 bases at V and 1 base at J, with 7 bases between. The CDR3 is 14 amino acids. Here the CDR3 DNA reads TGCGCCAGCAGCTTGGGAGGGGCCCAAGAGACCCAGTACTTC. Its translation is CASSLGGAQETQYF.

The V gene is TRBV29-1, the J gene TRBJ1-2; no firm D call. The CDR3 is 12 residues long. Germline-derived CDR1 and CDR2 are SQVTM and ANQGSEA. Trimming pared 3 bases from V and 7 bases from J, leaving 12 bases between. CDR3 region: CSVDRARGGYTF. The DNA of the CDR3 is TGCAGCGTTGACCGCGCTCGTGGTGGCTACACCTTC. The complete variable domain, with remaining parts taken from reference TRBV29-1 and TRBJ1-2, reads SAVISQKPSRDICQRGTSLTIQCQVDSQVTMMFWYRQQPGQSLTLIATANQGSEATYESGFVIDKFPISRPNLTFSTLTVSNMSPEDSSIYLCSVDRARGGYTFGSGTRLTVV.

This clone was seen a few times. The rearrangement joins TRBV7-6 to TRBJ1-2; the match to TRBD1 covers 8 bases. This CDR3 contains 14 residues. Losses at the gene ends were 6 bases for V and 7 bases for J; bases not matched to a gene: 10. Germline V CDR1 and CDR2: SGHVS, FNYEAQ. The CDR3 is CASSSEDRDAGYTF. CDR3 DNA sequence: TGTGCCAGCAGTTCAGAGGACAGGGACGCTGGCTACACCTTC. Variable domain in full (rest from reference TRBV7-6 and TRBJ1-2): GAGVSQSPRYKVTKRGQDVALRCDPISGHVSLYWYRQALGQGPEFLTYFNYEAQQDKSGLPNDRFSAERPEGSISTLTIQRTEQRDSAMYRCASSSEDRDAGYTFGSGTRLTVV.

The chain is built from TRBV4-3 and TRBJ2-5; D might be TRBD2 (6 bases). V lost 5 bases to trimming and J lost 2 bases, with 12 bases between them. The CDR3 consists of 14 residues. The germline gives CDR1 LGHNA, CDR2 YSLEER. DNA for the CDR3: TGCGCCAGCAGCGATCAACTAGCTCAAGAGACCCAGTACTTC. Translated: CASSDQLAQETQYF.

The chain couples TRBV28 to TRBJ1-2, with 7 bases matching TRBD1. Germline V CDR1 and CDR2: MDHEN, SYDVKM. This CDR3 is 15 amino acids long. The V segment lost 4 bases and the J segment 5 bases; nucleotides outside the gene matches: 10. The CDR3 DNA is TGTGCCAGCAGTTCCATACCGGGACAGCTATATGGCTACACCTTC. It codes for CASSSIPGQLYGYTF.

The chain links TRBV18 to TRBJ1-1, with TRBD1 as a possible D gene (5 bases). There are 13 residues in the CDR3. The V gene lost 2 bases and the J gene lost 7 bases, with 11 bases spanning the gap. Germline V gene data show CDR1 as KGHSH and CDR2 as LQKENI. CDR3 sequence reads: CASSPDQRGEAFF. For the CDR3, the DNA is TGTGCCAGCTCACCAGACCAAAGGGGTGAAGCTTTCTTT.

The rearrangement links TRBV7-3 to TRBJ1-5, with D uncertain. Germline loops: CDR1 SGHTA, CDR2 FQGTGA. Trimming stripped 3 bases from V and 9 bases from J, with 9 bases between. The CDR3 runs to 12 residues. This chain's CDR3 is CASSFALGPQHF. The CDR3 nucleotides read TGTGCCAGCAGCTTCGCCCTGGGGCCCCAGCATTTT.

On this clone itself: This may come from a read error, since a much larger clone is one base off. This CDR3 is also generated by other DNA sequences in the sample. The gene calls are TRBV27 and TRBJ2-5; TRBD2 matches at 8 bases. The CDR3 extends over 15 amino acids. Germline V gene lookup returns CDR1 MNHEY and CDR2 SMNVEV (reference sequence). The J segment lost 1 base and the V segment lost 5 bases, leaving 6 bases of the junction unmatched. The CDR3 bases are TGTGCCAGCAGTCTCCGGGGGGGCAGCCAAGAGACCCAGTACTTC. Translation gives CASSLRGGSQETQYF.